This entry describes one TCR beta chain. As yet, its antigen is unknown. The data were taken from a study of shared clonotypes between healthy human individuals. Study-level results: Across four donors, naive CD4 shared 5% to 6%, naive CD8 around 4%, memory CD4 roughly 2.2%, memory CD8 0.4% to 0.5%. Naive subsets usually exceeded memory subsets in estimated richness. Sampling covered nothing but blood. Tissue TCR repertoires likely differ from those found in blood. A small donor pool kept down the genetic and exposure-history diversity that was represented.

V lost 2 bases to trimming and J lost 1 base, with 5 bases between them. The CDR3 has 14 amino acids. Germline-derived CDR1 and CDR2 are KGHSH and LQKENI. Measured with immunoSEQ multiplex PCR; TCRdb has only the in-frame clones, and not every one. The table shows around 2.1 million clones, with about 93% occurring only once. Naive CD8 cells, CD45RO-negative and positively selected for CCR7, excluded terminally differentiated effector memory CD45RA+ cells. The clonotype comes from a man aged 18-30 years in good health. Some clones in this sample may be carry-over from other donors' samples. The genes are TRBV18 and TRBJ2-2, with no clear D. Sequenced material: naive CD8+ T cells from PBMCs. The chain's CDR3 is CASSPWENTGELFF. The CDR3 DNA reads TGTGCCAGCTCACCATGGGAGAACACCGGGGAGCTGTTTTTT. The full variable domain, rest sourced from reference TRBV18 and TRBJ2-2, is NAGVMQNPRHLVRRRGQEARLRCSPMKGHSHVYWYRQLPEEGLKFMVYLQKENIIDESGMPKERFSAEFPKEGPSILRIQQVVRGDSAAYFCASSPWENTGELFFGEGSRLTVL.